The sequence of this T cell receptor (beta chain) was determined in a study of blood T cell repertoires in COVID-19. Turning to the study itself: PBMCs, B-cell-depleted T cells, or T cells were the source of the cDNA or gDNA that made up the material.

The repertoire was sequenced with immunoSEQ multiplex PCR; TCRdb's copy has only in-frame clones and lacks some. Seen here are 84,000 or so clones, around 81% observed once, and the top ten hold approximately 10%. The CDR3 is 14 amino acids. J lost 6 bases, V lost 4 bases, and 6 bases had no gene match. From germline, CDR1 is SGHRS and CDR2 YFSETQ. V gene TRBV5-1 combines with J gene TRBJ2-2, with TRBD1 matching over 7 bases. Source material: peripheral blood. The sequence was collected from a woman aged 70 to 79 with active or convalescent COVID-19. This CDR3 reads CASSRRQGPGELFF. DNA of the CDR3: TGCGCCAGCAGCCGGCGACAGGGTCCCGGGGAGCTGTTTTTT.